A single count supports the clone carrying this TCR beta chain. No antigen is known for it. CDR3 size: 11 residues. It was healthy bone marrow donors who served as donors. The PCR used 60 Vbeta and 13 Jbeta primers. Repertoires were generated with immunoSEQ multiplex PCR, while TCRdb's copy carries only in-frame clones and drops some. The sample shows 150,000 to 200,000 clones, approximately 80% of them seen only once. This specimen belongs to a study of cytomegalovirus exposure and HLA in healthy donors. Broader study findings: In a later analysis, a genetic analysis reported fewer productive-TCR N-insertions in an Asian-associated ancestry cluster than the cohort average. HLA-A and HLA-B allele assignments for most subjects were reportedly predicted accurately using TCR beta sequences.

The chain has TRBV21-1 and TRBJ2-7; TRBD2 is taken as the D call from the table, unchecked against the DNA. TRBV21-1 is listed as a pseudogene. The sample consisted of PBMCs. This TCR came from a woman aged 40 to 49 in good health and CMV-seronegative. CDR3 loop: CATPPANEQYV. As DNA, the CDR3 is TGTGCCACGCCCCCAGCGAACGAGCAGTACGTC.